Given below is one TCR beta chain in context. These data belong to a study of blood T cell repertoires in COVID-19. Study in general: Material from acute and convalescent COVID-19 was sourced from the United States, Italy and Spain. In each case, the material was cDNA or gDNA derived from T cells, B-cell-depleted T cells, or PBMCs.

Using immunoSEQ multiplex PCR, the repertoire was profiled, and TCRdb retains in-frame clones only, with some absent. The table lists about 85,000 clones, about 86% of them singletons. Between the trimmed V and J ends, which lost 5 bases and 7 bases, there was a span of 18 bases. Germline loops: CDR1 SGHDN, CDR2 FVKESK. The CDR3 sequence is 15 residues long. The source material was peripheral blood. The V gene is TRBV14, the J gene TRBJ1-3; D is possibly TRBD1 (5 bases). The TCR sequence derives from a man between 60 and 70 years old with acute or convalescent COVID-19. The CDR3 reads CASSLNQQGLNTIYF. CDR3 DNA sequence: TGTGCCAGCAGCTTAAATCAGCAGGGTTTGAACACCATATATTTT.